Shown below are 20 T cell receptor beta chains from a single sample sequenced in a study of metastatic and nonmetastatic thyroid tumors. TCRdb reanalyzed the PCR reads with MiXCR. The data contain approximately 22,000 clones, about 11% of them singletons. Ahead of thyroid surgery, no patient had received treatment of any kind. Source material: blood. The origin of the receptors is a female donor with papillary thyroid cancer or a benign thyroid nodule (not recorded which). Some clones in this sample may be carry-over from other donors' samples.

This clone was observed at least ten times. CDR3 nucleotides: TGTGCCAGCAGCCGCTCCCGGACAAATTCACCCCTCCACTTT. Amino acid sequence: CASSRSRTNSPLHF. The chain couples TRBV11-2 to TRBJ1-6; D is perhaps TRBD1 (5 bases). Trimming stripped 5 bases from V and 7 bases from J, with 12 bases between. The CDR3 is 14 residues long. CDR1 SGHAT and CDR2 FQNNGV come from the germline V gene. Full variable domain (rest looked up from reference TRBV11-2 and TRBJ1-6): EAGVAQSPRYKIIEKRQSVAFWCNPISGHATLYWYQQILGQGPKLLIQFQNNGVVDDSQLPKDRFSAERLKGVDSTLKIQPAKLEDSAVYLCASSRSRTNSPLHFGNGTRLTVT.

Ten or more counts support this clone. At the DNA level, this CDR3 is encoded by other sequences in the same sample as well. The chain is built from TRBV11-2 and TRBJ1-4, with 10 bases identical to TRBD1. The CDR3 totals 18 residues. In germline, CDR1 is SGHAT, CDR2 FQNNGV. After removal of 3 bases from V and 8 bases from J, the junction contained 15 bases not matched to a gene. The CDR3 DNA follows: TGTGCCAGCAGCTTCCCTTCCGGGACAGGGGACCGGAGGGAAAAACTGTTTTTT. It codes for CASSFPSGTGDRREKLFF.

This clone was counted at least ten times. The J gene is TRBJ2-2, the V gene TRBV7-9, with 8 bases identical to TRBD2. V trimming: 5 bases; J trimming: 0 bases; junction bases outside the gene matches: 2. Per the germline V gene, CDR1 is SEHNR and CDR2 is FQNEAQ (reference sequence). CDR3 length: 15 residues. The chain's CDR3 is CASSRSGTNTGELFF. DNA for the CDR3: TGTGCCAGCAGCCGTAGCGGGACGAACACCGGGGAGCTGTTTTTT. Combining the CDR3 with reference TRBV7-9 and TRBJ2-2 gives the whole variable domain DTGVSQNPRHKITKRGQNVTFRCDPISEHNRLYWYRQTLGQGPEFLTYFQNEAQLEKSRLLSDRFSAERPKGSFSTLEIQRTEQGDSAMYLCASSRSGTNTGELFFGEGSRLTVL.

This clone is categorized as medium-sized. This chain links TRBV6-1 with TRBJ2-3, with 10 bases matching TRBD2. The CDR3 is 15 residues long. The germline CDR1 and CDR2 sequences are MNHNS and SASEGT. The V and J ends lost 6 bases and 5 bases, in that order; junction bases with no gene match: 8. CDR3 nucleotide sequence: TGTGCCAGCAGAGGTTCTAGCGGGAGCGGAGATACGCAGTATTTT. It yields the protein CASRGSSGSGDTQYF.

This clone was counted ten times or more. The rearrangement links TRBV11-1 to TRBJ2-2, with 7 bases matching TRBD1. J lost 2 bases, V lost 5 bases, and 5 bases had no gene match. Germline CDR1 and CDR2: SGHAT and FQDESV (reference sequence). The CDR3 loop spans 15 amino acids. The chain's CDR3 is CASSPQGVNTGELFF. In DNA, the CDR3 is TGTGCCAGCAGCCCTCAGGGGGTTAACACCGGGGAGCTGTTTTTT.

The table lists this clone with many counts. The gene calls are TRBV19 and TRBJ1-1; the D gene is possibly TRBD1 (5 bases). The length of the CDR3 is 13 residues. With 5 bases removed from V and 5 bases from J, the gap between germline ends came to 12 bases. The V gene's germline CDR1 is LNHDA and CDR2 SQIVND (reference sequence). CDR3 sequence (DNA): TGTGCCAGTAGTGCGACGACAGAAACTGAAGCTTTCTTT. Protein sequence: CASSATTETEAFF.

The V and J genes are TRBV7-9 and TRBJ2-3; no definite D call. Trimming stripped 2 bases from V and 2 bases from J, with 8 bases between. From germline, CDR1 is SEHNR and CDR2 FQNEAQ (reference sequence). CDR3 length: 14 amino acids. CDR3 in DNA: TGTGCCAGCAGCTTAAACGGCTACACAGATACGCAGTATTTT. Its protein is CASSLNGYTDTQYF.

This chain links TRBV18 with TRBJ1-1; 7 bases are a match to TRBD1. The trim removed 1 base at V and 11 bases at J, leaving 10 bases unmatched. The CDR3 is made up of 14 amino acids. Germline V lookup: CDR1 KGHSH, CDR2 LQKENI. The CDR3 nucleotides read TGTGCCAGCTCACCACTACAGGGGACGGTCGTGGCTTTCTTT. It codes for CASSPLQGTVVAFF. The full variable domain, its missing parts supplied by reference TRBV18 and TRBJ1-1, is NAGVMQNPRHLVRRRGQEARLRCSPMKGHSHVYWYRQLPEEGLKFMVYLQKENIIDESGMPKERFSAEFPKEGPSILRIQQVVRGDSAAYFCASSPLQGTVVAFFGQGTRLTVV.

This clone is medium-sized in the sample. The CDR3 DNA is TGTGCCAGCAGTCGACAGGGGGACACAGATACGCAGTATTTT. Its translation: CASSRQGDTDTQYF. The chain carries TRBV6-2 or TRBV6-3 and TRBJ2-3; 9 bases match TRBD1. Germline CDR1 is MNHEY and CDR2 is SVGEGT. V shed 5 bases and J 2 bases; nucleotides not matched to a gene: 2. The CDR3 runs to 14 residues.

By share of the sample, this clone is medium-sized. The genes are TRBV7-8 and TRBJ2-7; tentatively, D is TRBD1 (5 bases). CDR1 is SGHVS, CDR2 FQNEAQ, per germline. V was clipped by 5 bases and J by 6 bases, with 8 bases between them. CDR3 size: 11 residues. This CDR3 reads CASSRGFEQYF. The CDR3 bases are TGTGCCAGCAGCAGGGGTTTCGAGCAGTACTTC.

This clone has at least ten counts. The rearrangement links TRBV4-2 to TRBJ2-1; TRBD2 aligns across 10 bases. This CDR3 region has 16 residues. The germline gives CDR1 LGHNA, CDR2 YNFKEQ. Losses at the gene ends were 4 bases for V and 10 bases for J; bases not matched to a gene: 13. This CDR3 reads CASSLGGASGSSEQFF. DNA of the CDR3: TGTGCCAGCAGCCTAGGAGGGGCTAGCGGGAGTAGCGAGCAGTTCTTC.

This clone was counted ten times or more. This chain connects TRBV9 to TRBJ2-1; 7 bases are a match to TRBD2. From germline, CDR1 is SGDLS and CDR2 YYNGEE. The CDR3 contains 15 residues. Trimming removed 0 bases from V and 6 bases from J; junction bases left unmatched: 6. The CDR3 is CASSVVGSGLNEQFF. In nucleotides, the CDR3 is TGTGCCAGCAGCGTAGTGGGTAGCGGGCTCAATGAGCAGTTCTTC.

This clone has at least ten counts. This chain joins TRBV7-2 and TRBJ2-1; no reliable D call. This CDR3 contains 15 residues. Trimming left V 0 bases short and J 4 bases short, with 10 bases between. The germline V gene has CDR1 SGHTA and CDR2 FQGNSA. The CDR3 sequence is CASSLAAGSYNEQFF. The CDR3 DNA reads as TGTGCCAGCAGCTTAGCGGCCGGCTCTTACAATGAGCAGTTCTTC.

This clone was seen a few times. The chain combines TRBV6-1 with TRBJ2-5, with 11 positions matching TRBD2. Looked up from germline, CDR1 is MNHNS and CDR2 is SASEGT. The CDR3 loop spans 15 amino acids. The junction had 5 bases not matched to a gene; V was cut back by 4 bases and J by 4 bases. The CDR3 coding sequence is TGTGCCAGCAGTGTCCTCGGGACTAGCGGAGAGACCCAGTACTTC. Protein product: CASSVLGTSGETQYF.

This clone was seen only a few times. The genes are TRBV12-3 or TRBV12-4 and TRBJ2-1; no clear D gene. V was pared by 6 bases and J by 6 bases, with 21 bases between. The CDR3 is 16 residues long. CDR3 bases: TGTGCCAGCAGCCGACCAACATGTGATGATCGCAATGAGCAGTTCTTC. This gives the protein CASSRPTCDDRNEQFF.

This clone is medium-sized (0.01 to 0.1%) by share. V and J are TRBV6-2 or TRBV6-3 and TRBJ2-5; D call uncertain. Germline CDR1 reads MNHEY; CDR2 reads SVGEGT. The CDR3 has 14 residues. Trimming took off 6 bases at V and 0 bases at J, with 11 bases between the two ends. The DNA of the CDR3 is TGTGCCAGCAGCCCTGGACGGGACCAAGAGACCCAGTACTTC. Translation: CASSPGRDQETQYF.

Relative to its sample, this clone is medium-sized. The genes are TRBV6-1 and TRBJ2-2; perhaps TRBD1 as D (6 bases). Germline-derived CDR1 and CDR2 are MNHNS and SASEGT. CDR3 length equals 15 residues. Between the trimmed V and J ends, which lost 2 bases and 3 bases, there was a span of 10 bases. The CDR3 coding sequence is TGTGCCAGCAGTGAAACGGCAGGGGACACCGGGGAGCTGTTTTTT. As protein: CASSETAGDTGELFF.

The chain recombines TRBV19 with TRBJ2-2, with unresolved D. V was cut by 7 bases and J by 7 bases, with 16 bases left in between. Germline CDR1 LNHDA, CDR2 SQIVND (reference sequence). CDR3 size: 14 residues. CDR3 DNA: TGTGCCAGTATGGCAGGCCTAGGGATCGGGGAGCTGTTTTTT. It translates to CASMAGLGIGELFF.

In its sample, this clone was seen many times. The chain recombines TRBV6-5 with TRBJ2-1, with D possibly TRBD2 on 5 matching bases. The CDR3 is 17 residues long. Germline lookup yields CDR1 MNHEY and CDR2 SVGAGI. V was trimmed by 8 bases and J by 1 base, leaving 21 bases between them. CDR3 bases: TGTGCCAGCGGGGTCCAATACTCCAGCGGATCCTACAATGAGCAGTTCTTC. Translating it yields CASGVQYSSGSYNEQFF.

The sample holds many counts of this clone. V and J are TRBV9 and TRBJ2-7; D is possibly TRBD1 (6 bases). The V gene's germline CDR1 is SGDLS and CDR2 YYNGEE. V was pared by 0 bases and J by 2 bases, with 12 bases between. The CDR3 is made up of 15 amino acids. For the CDR3, the DNA is TGTGCCAGCAGCGTAGTTCCAGGGGAGACCTACGAGCAGTACTTC. This encodes CASSVVPGETYEQYF.